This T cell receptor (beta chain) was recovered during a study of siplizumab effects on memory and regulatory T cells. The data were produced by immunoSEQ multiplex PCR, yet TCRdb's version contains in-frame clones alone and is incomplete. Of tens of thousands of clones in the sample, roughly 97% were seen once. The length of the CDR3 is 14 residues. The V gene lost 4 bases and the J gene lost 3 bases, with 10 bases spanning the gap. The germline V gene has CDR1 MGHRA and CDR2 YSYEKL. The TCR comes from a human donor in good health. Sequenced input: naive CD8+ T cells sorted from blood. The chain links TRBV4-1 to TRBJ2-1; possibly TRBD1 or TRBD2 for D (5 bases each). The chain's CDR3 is CASSPGPIYNEQFF. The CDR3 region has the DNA TGCGCCAGCAGCCCGGGACCGATCTACAATGAGCAGTTCTTC.